One T cell receptor (beta chain) is described in this entry. Its antigen is undetermined. The sample originates from a study of T cell responses to AZD1222 COVID-19 vaccine. TCRdb keeps only in-frame clones here, not all; method: immunoSEQ multiplex PCR. The sample includes 50,000 to 60,000 clones, 70% to 80% seen only once; the top ten take around 5%. Overall study findings and caveats: Spike-specific TCR breadth and depth both grew after two AZD1222 doses. Reportedly, nearly half of unique spike TCRs recognized epitopes outside B.1.351/B.1.1.7 mutations. Across spike, vaccine-associated CD4 TCRs were found, dominant at 160-218 and 743-854.

Germline V lookup: CDR1 SGHRS, CDR2 YFSETQ. The CDR3 loop spans 15 amino acids. The V segment lost 5 bases and the J segment 5 bases; nucleotides outside the gene matches: 11. The chain recombines TRBV5-1 with TRBJ1-2; 8 nucleotides line up with TRBD1. The material sequenced was peripheral blood, taken 28 days after the second AZD1222 dose. The clonotype originates from an adult who received the AZD1222 COVID-19 vaccine. The CDR3 sequence: CASRATGAPTYGYTF. CDR3 sequence (DNA): TGCGCCAGCAGGGCGACAGGGGCCCCAACGTATGGCTACACCTTC.